A single sample gave rise to the 25 T cell receptor beta chains below, sequenced in a study of shared clonotypes between healthy human individuals. Profiling relied on immunoSEQ multiplex PCR, and the TCRdb table lists in-frame clones only, not all of them. The table lists more than 1 million clones, 75% to 80% of them singletons. Specimen: memory CD4+ T cells from PBMCs. Subset defined: CD45RA-negative fraction. Source of these receptors: a man younger than 30 in good health. Some clones in this sample may be carry-over from other donors' samples.

The chain employs TRBV28 and TRBJ2-2; D may be TRBD2 (5 bases). Trimming stripped 5 bases from V and 6 bases from J, with 19 bases between. CDR3 length equals 16 residues. In germline, CDR1 is MDHEN, CDR2 SYDVKM. This chain's CDR3 is CASSRLWGGGAGELFF. DNA of the CDR3: TGTGCCAGCAGTCGACTTTGGGGTGGAGGAGCCGGGGAGCTGTTTTTT.

This chain uses TRBV7-2 with TRBJ2-3, with no clear D. This CDR3 comprises 16 residues. Germline CDR1 and CDR2: SGHTA and FQGNSA. The V end lost 5 bases, the J end lost 2 bases, and 17 bases lay between the germline ends. This CDR3 reads CASSPRGGTYTDTQYF. The DNA of the CDR3 is TGTGCCAGCAGCCCCAGAGGTGGAACATACACAGATACGCAGTATTTT.

J is TRBJ1-2 and V is TRBV28; TRBD1 matches at 7 bases. J lost 4 bases, V lost 7 bases, and 6 bases had no gene match. Germline V gene data show CDR1 as MDHEN and CDR2 as SYDVKM. The CDR3 totals 13 residues. CDR3 protein: CASNGQVIYGYTF. In nucleotides, the CDR3 is TGTGCCAGCAATGGACAGGTGATCTATGGCTACACCTTC.

This rearrangement joins TRBV2 to TRBJ2-6; TRBD1 matches 8 bases. Per germline, CDR1 SNHLY and CDR2 FYNNEI. V lost 6 bases and J lost 4; bases outside the gene matches: 5. The CDR3 covers 15 residues. The CDR3 DNA reads as TGTGCCAGCAGCAAGGGACAGGCCGGGGCCAACGTCCTGACTTTC. This translates into CASSKGQAGANVLTF.

The chain has TRBV4-1 and TRBJ2-5; 11 nucleotides line up with TRBD2. The trim removed 2 bases at V and 2 bases at J, leaving 10 bases unmatched. CDR3 length equals 18 residues. Germline loops: CDR1 MGHRA, CDR2 YSYEKL. The CDR3 loop reads CASSQSMTSGVPQETQYF. In nucleotides, the CDR3 is TGCGCCAGCAGCCAATCCATGACTAGCGGGGTACCTCAAGAGACCCAGTACTTC.

This chain uses TRBV30 with TRBJ1-5; tentatively, D is TRBD1 (5 bases). CDR3 length equals 13 residues. The germline gives CDR1 GTSNPN, CDR2 SVGIG (reference sequence). V was clipped by 8 bases and J by 1 base, with 12 bases between them. The CDR3 nucleotides are TGTGCCAGCGCCGGGGACAGCAATCAGCCCCAGCATTTT. Its protein is CASAGDSNQPQHF.

The sample holds one count of this clone. The chain links TRBV5-4 to TRBJ2-3; D gene unclear. The V end lost 1 base, the J end lost 6 bases, and 6 bases lay between the germline ends. The CDR3 is 12 residues long. Germline CDR1 SGHNT, CDR2 YYREEE (reference sequence). The CDR3 sequence: CASSLWTDTQYF. CDR3 bases: TGTGCCAGCAGCTTGTGGACGGATACGCAGTATTTT.

This clone was found many times. The genes are TRBV6-1 and TRBJ1-5; no clear D. Per germline, CDR1 MNHNS and CDR2 SASEGT. The CDR3 contains 15 residues. The germline V and J ends were trimmed by 2 bases and 0 bases, with 8 bases remaining between them. The CDR3 loop reads CASSEMLASNQPQHF. The CDR3 nucleotides read TGTGCCAGCAGTGAAATGTTGGCTAGCAATCAGCCCCAGCATTTT.

V and J are TRBV25-1 and TRBJ2-1; D is possibly TRBD2 (5 bases). The germline CDR1 and CDR2 sequences are MGHDK and SYGVNS. Trimming left V 0 bases short and J 4 bases short, with 13 bases between. The CDR3 is 16 residues long. CDR3 DNA sequence: TGTGCCAGCAGTGAATATTGGTCCGGGAATTACAATGAGCAGTTCTTC. It specifies CASSEYWSGNYNEQFF.

The CDR3 nucleotides are TGTGCCAGCAGCTTAGGGACAGAACAAGAGACCCAGTACTTC. It yields the protein CASSLGTEQETQYF. The rearrangement links TRBV11-2 to TRBJ2-5; possibly TRBD1 for D (6 bases). CDR3 length equals 14 residues. Trimming cost V 1 base and J 2 bases, with 8 bases left between them. Per germline, CDR1 SGHAT and CDR2 FQNNGV.

The V gene is TRBV5-8, the J gene TRBJ2-7; D uncertain. Germline CDR1 is SGHTS and CDR2 is YDEGEE. Trimming took off 0 bases at V and 2 bases at J, with 12 bases between the two ends. This CDR3 has 15 residues. The CDR3 nucleotides are TGTGCCAGCAGCTTGGAGCTAGTTAGGGCCTACGAGCAGTACTTC. Translated: CASSLELVRAYEQYF.

The chain has TRBV5-4 and TRBJ2-5, with D hard to call. V lost 0 bases and J lost 5, with 11 bases in between. Germline CDR1 SGHNT, CDR2 YYREEE (reference sequence). The CDR3 is made up of 14 amino acids. The CDR3 sequence: CASSLAASGETQYF. In nucleotides, the CDR3 is TGTGCCAGCAGCTTGGCGGCCTCGGGTGAGACCCAGTACTTC.

Comment on this clone: This sample also contains other DNA sequences that code for the same CDR3. The chain recombines TRBV28 with TRBJ1-2, with 8 bases aligning to TRBD1. The CDR3 has 13 amino acids. The germline V gene has CDR1 MDHEN and CDR2 SYDVKM. V lost 5 bases to trimming and J lost 8 bases; unmatched junction nucleotides: 7. The CDR3 DNA reads TGTGCCAGCAGTCTAGGGACAGGCTTGGGCTACACCTTC. Its protein is CASSLGTGLGYTF.

The genes are TRBV6-5 and TRBJ1-1; 10 bases are shared with TRBD1. The germline CDR1 and CDR2 sequences are MNHEY and SVGAGI. V shed 2 bases, J shed 6 bases, and the junction held 6 bases outside the gene matches. The CDR3 runs to 15 residues. CDR3 bases: TGTGCCAGCAGTTACCTCGGGACAGGGGATTCTGAAGCTTTCTTT. It encodes CASSYLGTGDSEAFF.

The genes are TRBV28 and TRBJ2-2; D is perhaps TRBD2 (6 bases). This CDR3 region has 17 residues. CDR1 is MDHEN, CDR2 SYDVKM, per germline. V dropped 3 bases and J dropped 5 bases, with 19 bases sitting between them. The CDR3 reads CASSFGGAQGWTGELFF. CDR3 in DNA: TGTGCCAGCAGTTTCGGAGGGGCGCAAGGTTGGACCGGGGAGCTGTTTTTT.

The chain carries TRBV9 and TRBJ1-1; D not resolved. The CDR3 loop spans 13 amino acids. The ends were cut back, 5 bases at V and 4 bases at J, with 12 bases in the middle. Germline CDR1 and CDR2: SGDLS and YYNGEE. CDR3 amino acids: CASSRTLGTEAFF. The CDR3 DNA is TGTGCCAGCAGTAGGACTCTGGGCACTGAAGCTTTCTTT.

The chain joins TRBV5-1 to TRBJ2-1, with 8 bases fitting TRBD2. Germline CDR1 reads SGHRS; CDR2 reads YFSETQ. The CDR3 length is 15 residues. V lost 4 bases to trimming and J lost 6 bases; unmatched junction nucleotides: 9. The CDR3 region has the DNA TGCGCCAGCAGCCAGCGGGAGTTCGTCGCCAATGAGCAGTTCTTC. This codes for CASSQREFVANEQFF. The full variable domain, its missing parts supplied by reference TRBV5-1 and TRBJ2-1, is KAGVTQTPRYLIKTRGQQVTLSCSPISGHRSVSWYQQTPGQGLQFLFEYFSETQRNKGNFPGRFSGRQFSNSRSEMNVSTLELGDSALYLCASSQREFVANEQFFGPGTRLTVL.

The chain has TRBV11-2 and TRBJ2-6, with D perhaps TRBD2 (6 bases). The CDR3 is 16 residues long. Trimming left V 3 bases short and J 0 bases short, with 9 bases between. Germline V gene sequence: CDR1 SGHAT, CDR2 FQNNGV. CDR3 nucleotides: TGTGCCAGCAGCTTGGGGCGGGGCTCTGGGGCCAACGTCCTGACTTTC. This encodes CASSLGRGSGANVLTF. Variable domain in full (rest from reference TRBV11-2 and TRBJ2-6): EAGVAQSPRYKIIEKRQSVAFWCNPISGHATLYWYQQILGQGPKLLIQFQNNGVVDDSQLPKDRFSAERLKGVDSTLKIQPAKLEDSAVYLCASSLGRGSGANVLTFGAGSRLTVL.

The chain is built from TRBV29-1 and TRBJ2-1, with TRBD2 matching over 7 bases. V dropped 8 bases and J dropped 1; count of bases not matched to a gene: 8. The CDR3 contains 14 residues. Germline loops: CDR1 SQVTM, CDR2 ANQGSEA. The CDR3 reads CSTRAGMSYNEQFF. DNA for the CDR3: TGCAGCACCCGAGCGGGAATGTCCTACAATGAGCAGTTCTTC.

The CDR3 nucleotides read TGTGCCAGCAGTGGACAGGGGCCAGATACGCAGTATTTT. Its translation: CASSGQGPDTQYF. The J gene is TRBJ2-3, the V gene TRBV2, with 8 bases that match TRBD1. The CDR3 contains 13 residues. V trimming: 4 bases; J trimming: 4 bases; junction bases outside the gene matches: 1. CDR1 and CDR2 from the germline V gene are SNHLY and FYNNEI.

This sequence joins TRBV5-1 and TRBJ2-2; 8 bases fit TRBD2. V lost 4 bases and J lost 2; bases outside the gene matches: 4. Germline CDR1 reads SGHRS; CDR2 reads YFSETQ. The CDR3 extends over 15 amino acids. The CDR3 region is CASSPLAVNTGELFF. CDR3 sequence (DNA): TGCGCCAGCAGCCCACTAGCGGTTAACACCGGGGAGCTGTTTTTT.

The rearrangement uses TRBV11-2 and TRBJ1-2; TRBD1 aligns across 7 bases. The germline CDR1 and CDR2 sequences are SGHAT and FQNNGV. V was clipped by 5 bases and J by 4 bases; unmatched bases: 10. The CDR3 is 15 amino acids. The CDR3 sequence: CASSPIRRTGYGYTF. The CDR3 DNA sequence: TGTGCCAGCAGCCCGATAAGGAGGACAGGCTATGGCTACACCTTC.

On this clone itself: The likely explanation is a read error, given a far larger clone one base away. The same CDR3 also results from other DNA sequences found in this sample. DNA of the CDR3: TGCGCCAGCAGCTTGCAGGGGGGGAACACTGAAGCTTTCTTT. Its protein is CASSLQGGNTEAFF. The gene calls are TRBV5-1 and TRBJ1-1; TRBD1 agrees at 7 bases. This CDR3 spans 14 amino acids. Trimming cost V 1 base and J 1 base; bases outside gene matches: 1. In germline, CDR1 is SGHRS, CDR2 YFSETQ.

Concerning this clone itself: This likely reflects a read error, since a far larger clone is one base away. A read error is likely, as this CDR3 ends without the conserved phenylalanine or tryptophan. The CDR3 DNA reads as TGTGCCAGCACACCGGAACCGGCGGCCACTGAAGCTTTCCTT. It specifies CASTPEPAATEAFL. J is TRBJ1-1 and V is TRBV5-3; D uncertain. TRBV5-3 belongs to the ORF category, with a function that is uncertain. Trimming took 8 bases from V and 4 from J, leaving 18 bases between them. CDR3 size: 14 residues.

This chain links TRBV19 with TRBJ2-7; 9 nucleotides match TRBD1. CDR1 and CDR2 from the germline V gene are LNHDA and SQIVND (reference sequence). The trim removed 3 bases at V and 3 bases at J, leaving 3 bases unmatched. The CDR3 spans 14 residues. The chain's CDR3 is CASSIAGQGYEQYF. CDR3 bases: TGTGCCAGTAGTATTGCGGGACAGGGCTACGAGCAGTACTTC.